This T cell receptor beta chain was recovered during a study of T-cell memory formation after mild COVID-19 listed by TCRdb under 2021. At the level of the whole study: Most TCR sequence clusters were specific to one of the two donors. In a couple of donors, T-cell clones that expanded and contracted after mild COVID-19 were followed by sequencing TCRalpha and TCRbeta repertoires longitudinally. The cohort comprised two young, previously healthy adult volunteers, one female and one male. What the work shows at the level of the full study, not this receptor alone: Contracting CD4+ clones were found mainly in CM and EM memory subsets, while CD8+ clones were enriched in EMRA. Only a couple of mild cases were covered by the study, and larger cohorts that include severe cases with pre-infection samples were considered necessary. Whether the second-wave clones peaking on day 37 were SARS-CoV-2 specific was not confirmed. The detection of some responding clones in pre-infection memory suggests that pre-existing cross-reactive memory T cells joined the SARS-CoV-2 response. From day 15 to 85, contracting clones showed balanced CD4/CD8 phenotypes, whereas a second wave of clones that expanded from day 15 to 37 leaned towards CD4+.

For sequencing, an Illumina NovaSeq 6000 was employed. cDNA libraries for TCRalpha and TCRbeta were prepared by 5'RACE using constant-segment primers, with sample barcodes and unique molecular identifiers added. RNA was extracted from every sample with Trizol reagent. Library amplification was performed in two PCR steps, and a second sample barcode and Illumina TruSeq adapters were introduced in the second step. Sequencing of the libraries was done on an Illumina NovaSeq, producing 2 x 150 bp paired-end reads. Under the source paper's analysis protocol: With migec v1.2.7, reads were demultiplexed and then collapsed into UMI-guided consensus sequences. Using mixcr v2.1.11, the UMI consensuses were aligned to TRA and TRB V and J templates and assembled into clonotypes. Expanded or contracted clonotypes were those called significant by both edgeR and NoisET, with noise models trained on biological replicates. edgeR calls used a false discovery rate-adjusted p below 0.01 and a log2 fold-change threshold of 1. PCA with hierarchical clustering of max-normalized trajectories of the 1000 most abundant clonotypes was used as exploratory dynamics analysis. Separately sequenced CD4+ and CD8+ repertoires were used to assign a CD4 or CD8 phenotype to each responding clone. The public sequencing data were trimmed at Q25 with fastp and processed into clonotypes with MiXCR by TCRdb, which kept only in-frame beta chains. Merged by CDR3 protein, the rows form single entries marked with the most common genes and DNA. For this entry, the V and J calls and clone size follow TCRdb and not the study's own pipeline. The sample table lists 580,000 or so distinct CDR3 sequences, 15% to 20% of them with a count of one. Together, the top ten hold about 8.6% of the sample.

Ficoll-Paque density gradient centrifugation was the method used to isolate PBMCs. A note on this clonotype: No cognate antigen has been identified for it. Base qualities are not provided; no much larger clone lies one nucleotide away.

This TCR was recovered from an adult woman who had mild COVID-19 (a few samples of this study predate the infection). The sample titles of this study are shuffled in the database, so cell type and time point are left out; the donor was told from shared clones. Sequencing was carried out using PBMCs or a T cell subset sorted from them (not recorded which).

CDR3 reads: CATSEPAGPQHF. The sequence in DNA is TGTGCCACCAGTGAGCCGGCGGGACCCCAGCATTTT. Recombination linked TRBV24-1 to TRBJ1-5; the D gene lacks a confident call. From the cysteine up to the phenylalanine, the CDR3 has a length of 12 residues. The kept DNA is CDR3 alone, 36 bases in frame from the first base. According to the germline V gene, CDR1 reads KGHDR and CDR2 reads SFDVKD. Trimming removed 4 bases from V and 10 bases from J, leaving 10 bases between the germline ends.